This TCR beta chain came from a study of cytomegalovirus exposure and HLA in healthy donors. This PCR relied on a set of 60 Vbeta primers and 13 Jbeta primers. The protocol was immunoSEQ multiplex PCR, while the TCRdb copy is restricted to in-frame clones and leaves out a portion. This table holds approximately 200,000 clones, around 74% found once. V shed 1 base and J 2 bases; nucleotides not matched to a gene: 5. The CDR3 totals 17 residues. In germline, CDR1 is LGHNT, CDR2 FRNRAP. With respect to this clone: Its antigen is currently unknown.

Each donor's status was that of a healthy bone marrow donor. Study-level points and caveats: When analyzed later, a missense DCLRE1C variant was found to be linked to TCR beta V- and J-gene trimming. Most TCR sequences showed up rarely, but some public TCRs showed up in many donors.

Sequencing input: PBMCs. The TCR sequence derives from a girl under 18 in good health and CMV-seropositive. The V and J genes are TRBV12-5 and TRBJ2-2; 9 bases fit TRBD2. This chain's CDR3 is CASGLDSGGPNTGELFF. The CDR3 nucleotides read TGTGCTAGTGGTTTGGATAGCGGGGGCCCAAACACCGGGGAGCTGTTTTTT.